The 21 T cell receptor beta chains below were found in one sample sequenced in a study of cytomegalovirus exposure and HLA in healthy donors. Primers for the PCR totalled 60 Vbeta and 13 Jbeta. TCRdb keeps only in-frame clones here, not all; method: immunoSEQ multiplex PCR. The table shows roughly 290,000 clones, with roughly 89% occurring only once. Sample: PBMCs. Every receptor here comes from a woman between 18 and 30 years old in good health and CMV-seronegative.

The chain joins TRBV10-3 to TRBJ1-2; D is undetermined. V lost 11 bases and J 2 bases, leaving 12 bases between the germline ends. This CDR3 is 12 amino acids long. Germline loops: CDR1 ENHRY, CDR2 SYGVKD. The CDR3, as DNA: TGTGCCGCAACGGGAGGGAACTATGGCTACACCTTC. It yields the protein CAATGGNYGYTF.

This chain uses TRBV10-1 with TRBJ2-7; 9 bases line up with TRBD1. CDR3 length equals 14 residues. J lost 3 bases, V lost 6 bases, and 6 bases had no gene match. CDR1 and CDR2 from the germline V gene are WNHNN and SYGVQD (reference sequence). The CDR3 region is CASSRTGDGYEQYF. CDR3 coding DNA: TGCGCCAGCAGCCGGACAGGGGATGGCTACGAGCAGTACTTC.

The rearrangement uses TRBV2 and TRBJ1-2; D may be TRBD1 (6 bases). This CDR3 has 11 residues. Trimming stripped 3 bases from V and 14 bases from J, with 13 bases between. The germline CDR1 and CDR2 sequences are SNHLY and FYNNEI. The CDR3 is CASSETAGTTF. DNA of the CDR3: TGTGCCAGCAGTGAGACGGCAGGGACAACCTTC.

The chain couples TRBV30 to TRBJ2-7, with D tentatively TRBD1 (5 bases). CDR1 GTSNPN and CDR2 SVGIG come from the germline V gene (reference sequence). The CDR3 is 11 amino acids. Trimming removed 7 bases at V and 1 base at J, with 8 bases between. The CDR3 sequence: CALDKSYEQYF. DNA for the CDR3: TGTGCCTTGGACAAGTCCTACGAGCAGTACTTC.

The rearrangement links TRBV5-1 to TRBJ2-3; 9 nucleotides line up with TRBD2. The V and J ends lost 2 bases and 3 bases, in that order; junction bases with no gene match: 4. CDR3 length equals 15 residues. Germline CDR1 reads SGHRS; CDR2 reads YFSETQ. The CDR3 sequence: CASSFGGGGTDTQYF. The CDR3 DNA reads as TGCGCCAGCAGCTTCGGCGGGGGGGGAACAGATACGCAGTATTTT.

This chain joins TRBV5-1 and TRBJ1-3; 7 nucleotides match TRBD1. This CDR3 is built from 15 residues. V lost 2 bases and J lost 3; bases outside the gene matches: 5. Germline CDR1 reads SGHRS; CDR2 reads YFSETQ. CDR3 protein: CASSLQGQSGNTIYF. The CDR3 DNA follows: TGCGCCAGCAGCTTACAGGGGCAGAGTGGAAACACCATATATTTT.

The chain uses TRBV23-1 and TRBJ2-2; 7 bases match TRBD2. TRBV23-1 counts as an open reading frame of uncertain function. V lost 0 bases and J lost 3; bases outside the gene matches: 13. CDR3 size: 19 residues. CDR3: CASSQSFLGGYQDTGELFF. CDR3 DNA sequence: TGCGCCAGCAGTCAATCGTTTCTCGGGGGGTATCAGGACACCGGGGAGCTGTTTTTT.

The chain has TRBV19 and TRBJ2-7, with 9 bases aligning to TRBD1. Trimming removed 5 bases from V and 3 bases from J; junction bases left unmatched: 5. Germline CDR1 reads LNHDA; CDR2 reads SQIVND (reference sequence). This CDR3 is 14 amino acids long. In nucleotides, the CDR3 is TGTGCCAGTAGTCCGGGACAGGGAATCTACGAGCAGTACTTC. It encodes CASSPGQGIYEQYF. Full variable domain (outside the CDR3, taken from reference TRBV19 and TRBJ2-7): DGGITQSPKYLFRKEGQNVTLSCEQNLNHDAMYWYRQDPGQGLRLIYYSQIVNDFQKGDIAEGYSVSREKKESFPLTVTSAQKNPTAFYLCASSPGQGIYEQYFGPGTRLTVT.

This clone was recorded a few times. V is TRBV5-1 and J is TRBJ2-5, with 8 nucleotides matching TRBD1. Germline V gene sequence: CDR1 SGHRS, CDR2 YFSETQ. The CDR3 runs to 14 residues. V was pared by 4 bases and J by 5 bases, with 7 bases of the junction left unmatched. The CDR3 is CASSLDQGAETQYF. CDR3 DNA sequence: TGCGCCAGCAGCCTCGATCAGGGGGCGGAGACCCAGTACTTC.

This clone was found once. CDR3 nucleotides: TGTGCCAGCAGCGTAGAGTTAGATAACTATGGCTACACCTTC. Protein: CASSVELDNYGYTF. The chain has TRBV9 and TRBJ1-2; D remains unclear. The germline gives CDR1 SGDLS, CDR2 YYNGEE. Trimming stripped 0 bases from V and 1 base from J, with 7 bases between. CDR3 size: 14 residues.

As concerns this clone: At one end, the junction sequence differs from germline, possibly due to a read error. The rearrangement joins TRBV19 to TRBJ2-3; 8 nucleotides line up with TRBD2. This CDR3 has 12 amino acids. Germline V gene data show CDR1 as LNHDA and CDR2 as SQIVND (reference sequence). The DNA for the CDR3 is TGTGCCAGTAGTATTTGGGGCGGGGGGTTGAATTTT. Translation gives CASSIWGGGLNF.

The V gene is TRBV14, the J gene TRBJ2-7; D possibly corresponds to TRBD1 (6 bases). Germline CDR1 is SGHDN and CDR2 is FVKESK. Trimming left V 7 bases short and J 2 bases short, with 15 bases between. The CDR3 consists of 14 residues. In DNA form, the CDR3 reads TGTGCCAGCAACCCGACAGGAAAGGCCTACGAGCAGTACTTC. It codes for CASNPTGKAYEQYF.

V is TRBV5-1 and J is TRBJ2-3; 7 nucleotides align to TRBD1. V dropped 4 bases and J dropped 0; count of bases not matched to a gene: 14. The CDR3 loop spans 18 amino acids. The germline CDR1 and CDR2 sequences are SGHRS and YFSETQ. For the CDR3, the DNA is TGCGCCAGCAGCGATTCTCGACAGGGTACATCTAGCACAGATACGCAGTATTTT. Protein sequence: CASSDSRQGTSSTDTQYF.

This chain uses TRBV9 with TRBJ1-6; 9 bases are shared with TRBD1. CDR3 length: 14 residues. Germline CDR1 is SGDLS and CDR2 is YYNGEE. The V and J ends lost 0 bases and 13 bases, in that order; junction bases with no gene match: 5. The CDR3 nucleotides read TGTGCCAGCAGCGTAGTTCCGACAGGGGGGCCCCTCCACTTT. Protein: CASSVVPTGGPLHF.

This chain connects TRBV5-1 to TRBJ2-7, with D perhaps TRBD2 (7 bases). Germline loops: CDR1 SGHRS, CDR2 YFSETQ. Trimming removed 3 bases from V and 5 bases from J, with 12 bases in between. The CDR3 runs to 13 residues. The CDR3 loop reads CASSWGGGNEQYF. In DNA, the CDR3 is TGCGCCAGCAGCTGGGGAGGGGGGAACGAGCAGTACTTC.

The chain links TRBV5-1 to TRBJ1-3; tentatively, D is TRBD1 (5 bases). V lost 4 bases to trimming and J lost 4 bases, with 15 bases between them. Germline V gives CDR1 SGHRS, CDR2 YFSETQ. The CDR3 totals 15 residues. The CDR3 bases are TGCGCCAGCAGCCCCGGGGAGGGGATGGGAAACACCATATATTTT. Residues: CASSPGEGMGNTIYF.

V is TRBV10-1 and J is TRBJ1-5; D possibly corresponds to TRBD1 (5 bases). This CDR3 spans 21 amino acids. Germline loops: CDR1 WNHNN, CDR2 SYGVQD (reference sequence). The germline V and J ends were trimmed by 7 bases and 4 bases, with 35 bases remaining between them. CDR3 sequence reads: CASKGVAGQSWLNRQNQPQHF. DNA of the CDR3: TGCGCCAGCAAAGGGGTGGCAGGGCAAAGCTGGCTAAACCGACAGAATCAGCCCCAGCATTTT.

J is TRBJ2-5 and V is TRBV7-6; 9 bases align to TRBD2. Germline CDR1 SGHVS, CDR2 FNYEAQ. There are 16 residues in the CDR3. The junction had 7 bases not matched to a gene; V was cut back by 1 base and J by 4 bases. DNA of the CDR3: TGTGCCAGCAGCTTAGGGGCCAGCGGGGGGTCAGAGACCCAGTACTTC. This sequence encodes CASSLGASGGSETQYF.

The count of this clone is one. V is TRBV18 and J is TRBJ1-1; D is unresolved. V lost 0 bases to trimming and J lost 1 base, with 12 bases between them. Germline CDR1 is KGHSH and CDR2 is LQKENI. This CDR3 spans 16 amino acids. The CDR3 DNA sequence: TGTGCCAGCTCACCACCATCCGAGATTAGGAACACTGAAGCTTTCTTT. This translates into CASSPPSEIRNTEAFF.

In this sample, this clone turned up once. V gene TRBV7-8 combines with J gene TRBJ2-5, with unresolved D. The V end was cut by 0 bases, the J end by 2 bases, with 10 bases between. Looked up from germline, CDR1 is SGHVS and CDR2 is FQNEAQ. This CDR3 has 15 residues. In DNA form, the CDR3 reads TGTGCCAGCAGCTTAGCGACCGGGTTTCAAGAGACCCAGTACTTC. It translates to CASSLATGFQETQYF.

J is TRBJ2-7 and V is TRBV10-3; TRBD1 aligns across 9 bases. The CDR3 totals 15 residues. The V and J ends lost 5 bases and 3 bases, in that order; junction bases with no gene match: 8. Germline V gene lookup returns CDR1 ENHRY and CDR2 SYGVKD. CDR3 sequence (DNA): TGTGCCATCAGTTTCGAACAGGGGGCCAACTACGAGCAGTACTTC. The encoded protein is CAISFEQGANYEQYF.